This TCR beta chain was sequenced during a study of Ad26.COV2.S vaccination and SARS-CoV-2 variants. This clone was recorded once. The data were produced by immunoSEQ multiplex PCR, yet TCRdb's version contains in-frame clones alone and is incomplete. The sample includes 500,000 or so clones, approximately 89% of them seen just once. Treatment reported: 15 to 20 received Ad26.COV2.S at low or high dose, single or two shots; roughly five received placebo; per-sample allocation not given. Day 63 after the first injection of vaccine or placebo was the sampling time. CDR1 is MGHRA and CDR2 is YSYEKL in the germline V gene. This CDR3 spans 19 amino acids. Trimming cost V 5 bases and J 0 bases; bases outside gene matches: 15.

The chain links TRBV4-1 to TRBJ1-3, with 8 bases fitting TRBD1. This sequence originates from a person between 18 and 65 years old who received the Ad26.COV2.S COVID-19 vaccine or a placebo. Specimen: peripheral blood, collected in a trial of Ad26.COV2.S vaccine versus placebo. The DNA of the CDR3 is TGCGCCAGCAGCGAGGACAGGGTTATTGGAGTTGGCTCTGGAAACACCATATATTTT. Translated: CASSEDRVIGVGSGNTIYF.